A selection of T cell receptor beta chains follows, all from one sample in a study of shared clonotypes between healthy human individuals. TCRdb's copy holds only in-frame clones and misses some; the assay was immunoSEQ multiplex PCR. The repertoire holds around 2,100,000 clones, with approximately 94% as singletons. Sequencing input: naive CD8+ T cells sorted from blood. The receptors were gathered from a man between 18 and 29 years old in good health. Each CDR3 is given with its conserved first and last residue. D genes are given only for firm matches. A clone size is listed for some rows: how often the clone was seen (once, few, many), or a class if it is expanded.

V	J	D	size	CDR3	DNA
TRBV7-7	TRBJ2-5	.	.	CASSLVRGETQYF	TGTGCTAGCAGCTTAGTCAGGGGAGAGACCCAGTACTTC
TRBV11-2	TRBJ2-7	TRBD1	.	CASSYPGQPTYEQYF	TGTGCCAGCAGCTATCCGGGACAGCCTACCTACGAGCAGTACTTC
TRBV27	TRBJ2-2	.	.	CASNGINTGELFF	TGTGCCAGCAATGGAATTAACACCGGGGAGCTGTTTTTT
TRBV27	TRBJ2-7	.	.	CASSFNGRSEQYF	TGTGCCAGCAGTTTCAACGGACGCTCTGAGCAGTACTTC
TRBV11-2	TRBJ2-7	TRBD2	.	CASSLGIAGGIYEQYF	TGTGCCAGCAGCCTAGGGATAGCGGGGGGCATCTACGAGCAGTACTTC
TRBV27	TRBJ2-1	.	few	CASSLWADYNEQFF	TGTGCCAGCAGTTTATGGGCAGATTACAATGAGCAGTTCTTC
TRBV5-4	TRBJ2-7	TRBD2	.	CASSPGLAGGYEQYF	TGTGCCAGCAGCCCCGGACTAGCGGGGGGTTACGAGCAGTACTTC
TRBV19	TRBJ2-7	.	once	CASSIDLEAYEQYF	TGTGCCAGTAGTATAGATCTGGAGGCCTACGAGCAGTACTTC
TRBV6-1	TRBJ2-7	TRBD1	.	CASSEGQGNPYEQYF	TGTGCCAGCAGTGAAGGACAGGGCAATCCCTACGAGCAGTACTTC
TRBV6-1	TRBJ2-7	.	.	CASRGSAAYEQYF	TGTGCCAGCAGGGGATCGGCAGCCTACGAGCAGTACTTC
TRBV12-5	TRBJ2-1	.	.	CASSQIGVEQFF	TGTGCTAGCTCTCAGATAGGAGTTGAGCAGTTCTTC
TRBV7-9	TRBJ2-7	TRBD2	.	CASSSPGTPPGLAVYEQYF	TGTGCCAGCAGCTCCCCCGGGACCCCCCCGGGACTAGCGGTCTACGAGCAGTACTTC
TRBV7-9	TRBJ1-5	TRBD1	.	CASSSSTGANQPQHF	TGTGCCAGCAGCTCGTCGACAGGGGCCAATCAGCCCCAGCATTTT
TRBV6-1	TRBJ1-1	TRBD1	.	CASSEQAGGYMDTEAFF	TGTGCCAGCAGTGAACAGGCAGGGGGCTATATGGACACTGAAGCTTTCTTT
TRBV19	TRBJ2-7	.	.	CASSSRREGYEQYF	TGTGCCAGTAGTAGCCGGCGGGAAGGGTACGAGCAGTACTTC
TRBV4-2	TRBJ2-3	TRBD2	.	CASSQTSGTSGSWLFGTQYF	TGTGCCAGCAGCCAAACGTCCGGGACTAGCGGGAGCTGGTTATTCGGTACGCAGTATTTT
TRBV21-1	TRBJ2-7	.	.	CASSKGRRKPDEQYF	TGTGCCAGCAGCAAGGGACGCCGAAAGCCAGACGAGCAGTACTTC
TRBV27	TRBJ2-4	TRBD1	.	CASRPTGEAKNIQYF	TGTGCCAGCAGACCGACAGGGGAAGCCAAAAACATTCAGTACTTC
TRBV4-1	TRBJ1-1	.	.	CASSQGAVNTEAFF	TGCGCCAGCAGCCAAGGGGCAGTGAACACTGAAGCTTTCTTT
TRBV5-6	TRBJ2-7	TRBD1	.	CASSSRTGEWEQYF	TGTGCCAGCAGCTCCCGGACAGGGGAGTGGGAGCAGTACTTC
TRBV6-1	TRBJ2-1	TRBD2	.	CASSEGLADYNEQFF	TGTGCCAGCAGTGAAGGACTAGCGGATTACAATGAGCAGTTCTTC
TRBV6-1	TRBJ1-4	TRBD1	.	CASSALSTGLNEKLFF	TGTGCCAGCAGTGCTCTATCGACAGGGCTTAATGAAAAACTGTTTTTT
TRBV10-3	TRBJ1-4	.	.	CAISESIGAGEEKLFF	TGTGCCATCAGTGAGTCGATTGGCGCAGGGGAAGAAAAACTGTTTTTT
TRBV30	TRBJ2-5	.	.	CAWSGQFGPETQYF	TGTGCCTGGAGTGGACAGTTTGGCCCAGAGACCCAGTACTTC
TRBV9	TRBJ1-1	.	.	CASSLWGGGTEAFF	TGTGCCAGCTCGCTGTGGGGAGGCGGCACTGAAGCTTTCTTT
TRBV4-3	TRBJ2-7	.	.	CASSPTGEEQYF	TGCGCCAGCAGCCCGACAGGAGAAGAGCAGTACTTC
TRBV5-4	TRBJ2-2	.	once	CASSSEGTGELFF	TGTGCCAGCAGCTCCGAGGGCACCGGGGAGCTGTTTTTT
TRBV5-1	TRBJ2-7	TRBD1	.	CASSDIRQGAPYEQYF	TGCGCCAGCAGCGACATCCGACAGGGGGCTCCCTACGAGCAGTACTTC
TRBV2	TRBJ2-7	.	.	CASSEALGSFAYEQYF	TGTGCCAGCAGTGAAGCGCTTGGCAGCTTCGCCTACGAGCAGTACTTC
TRBV19	TRBJ2-2	TRBD2	.	CASRYGLDNTGELFF	TGTGCCAGTAGATATGGACTAGACAACACCGGGGAGCTGTTTTTT
TRBV6-6	TRBJ1-1	.	.	CASSYGPADEAFF	TGTGCCAGCAGTTACGGGCCAGCCGATGAAGCTTTCTTT
TRBV9	TRBJ2-7	.	once	CASSVAQDAYEQYF	TGTGCCAGCAGCGTAGCCCAGGATGCCTACGAGCAGTACTTC
TRBV27	TRBJ2-7	TRBD2	.	CASSLGGGGEQYF	TGTGCCAGCAGTTTAGGCGGGGGAGGCGAGCAGTACTTC
TRBV5-1	TRBJ1-3	.	.	CASSLALDRSGNTIYF	TGCGCCAGCAGCTTGGCTCTAGACAGGTCTGGAAACACCATATATTTT
TRBV6-5	TRBJ2-1	TRBD1	.	CASSLWDRYNEQFF	TGTGCCAGCAGTTTATGGGACAGGTACAATGAGCAGTTCTTC
TRBV5-1	TRBJ1-2	.	.	CASSLSGPRYGYTF	TGCGCCAGCAGCTTGAGTGGCCCCAGGTACGGCTACACCTTC
TRBV25-1	TRBJ1-1	TRBD1	.	CASSARQGRFTEAFF	TGTGCCAGCAGTGCCCGACAGGGGAGATTCACTGAAGCTTTCTTT
TRBV7-9	TRBJ1-1	.	once	CASSPAQGENTEAFF	TGTGCCAGCAGCCCTGCCCAGGGTGAGAACACTGAAGCTTTCTTT
TRBV7-6	TRBJ2-5	.	.	CASSPGQYQETQYF	TGTGCCAGCAGCCCCGGACAGTACCAAGAGACCCAGTACTTC
TRBV9	TRBJ2-3	TRBD2	.	CASSVASGGLTDTQYF	TGTGCCAGCAGCGTAGCTAGCGGGGGGCTCACAGATACGCAGTATTTT
TRBV2	TRBJ2-5	TRBD1	.	CASSGRQGPAQETQYF	TGTGCCAGCAGTGGAAGACAGGGGCCGGCCCAAGAGACCCAGTACTTC
TRBV27	TRBJ2-7	TRBD1	.	CASSFPDRVFLYEQYF	TGTGCCAGCAGTTTCCCGGACAGGGTATTCCTCTACGAGCAGTACTTC
TRBV29-1	TRBJ2-7	.	.	CSVEVGYEQYF	TGCAGCGTTGAGGTGGGATACGAGCAGTACTTC
TRBV13	TRBJ2-7	TRBD1	.	CATIGQGSYEQYF	TGTGCCACCATAGGACAGGGGAGCTACGAGCAGTACTTC
TRBV5-1	TRBJ2-2	.	once	CASSLVHTTGELFF	TGCGCCAGCAGCTTGGTTCACACCACCGGGGAGCTGTTTTTT
TRBV28	TRBJ1-1	.	.	CASSLRWMNTEAFF	TGTGCCAGCAGTTTAAGGTGGATGAACACTGAAGCTTTCTTT
TRBV19	TRBJ1-5	TRBD1	.	CASSFVDRGYQPQHF	TGTGCCAGTAGTTTTGTGGACAGGGGTTATCAGCCCCAGCATTTT
TRBV28	TRBJ1-2	.	.	CASSSRNNYGYTF	TGTGCCAGCAGTTCCCGGAATAACTATGGCTACACCTTC